This T cell receptor beta chain emerged from a study of T cells in localized non-small cell lung cancer. Adjacent lung, free of atypia, was sampled at least 2 cm from the tumor margin. The CDR3 runs to 14 residues. The germline CDR1 and CDR2 sequences are SNHLY and FYNNEI. V lost 4 bases to trimming and J lost 7 bases; unmatched junction nucleotides: 5. Study results and limitations: The study found T cell clonality highest in uninvolved adjacent lung, above tumor. Greater T cell density in blood accompanied longer overall survival. Adjacent lung tissue had a median approximately 57 of the top 100 clones found in the tumor.

The method was immunoSEQ multiplex PCR; TCRdb's version includes in-frame clones alone and lacks a portion of them. This table holds 1,500 or so clones, under 30% found once. Concerning this clone itself: The target antigen is unknown.

The chain couples TRBV2 to TRBJ1-4; TRBD1 agrees at 8 bases. The source is a male donor aged 60 or over with stage II lung adenocarcinoma. The sequenced sample was normal lung tissue next to the tumor, obtained before any cancer treatment. CDR3 coding DNA: TGTGCCAGCAGTGCGAGGGGGACAGGTGAAAAACTGTTTTTT. Amino acid sequence: CASSARGTGEKLFF.